This T cell receptor beta chain was sequenced during a study of T cells in Graves' hyperthyroidism and ophthalmopathy. Concerning this clonotype itself: Its antigen is currently unknown.

Findings and limits, study-wide: Most expanded thyroid clonotypes above 0.001 also appeared in blood.

Trimming cost V 2 bases and J 5 bases; bases outside gene matches: 6. Per the germline V gene, CDR1 is MDHEN and CDR2 is SYDVKM. The CDR3 totals 17 residues. TCR beta CDR3 regions were amplified from RNA. When the TCR CDR3 underwent first-round RT-PCR, the HTBI primer set was used. TCRdb called the multiplex PCR reads again in MiXCR, with one record for every CDR3 protein. This sample yields about 500,000 distinct CDR3 sequences, of which about 15% are seen a single time; 15% to 20% belongs to the top ten. The receptor was derived from a woman aged 18-30 years with Graves' ophthalmopathy. This sequence joins TRBV28 and TRBJ2-1, with 13 bases that match TRBD2. The specimen was blood. Here the CDR3 reads CASSLSGLAGEDNEQFF. DNA of the CDR3: TGTGCCAGCAGTTTAAGTGGACTAGCGGGAGAGGACAATGAGCAGTTCTTC. Full variable domain (rest looked up from reference TRBV28 and TRBJ2-1): DVKVTQSSRYLVKRTGEKVFLECVQDMDHENMFWYRQDPGLGLRLIYFSYDVKMKEKGDIPEGYSVSREKKERFSLILESASTNQTSMYLCASSLSGLAGEDNEQFFGPGTRLTVL.